This entry features one TCR beta chain sequence. The antigen remains unidentified. The PCR used 60 Vbeta and 13 Jbeta primers. Profiled with immunoSEQ multiplex PCR; TCRdb holds only in-frame clones, not every one. Of around 150,000 clones in the sample, around 83% are singletons; the top ten hold 4.1%. The sample comes from a study of cytomegalovirus exposure and HLA in healthy donors. General study findings and limits: V- and J-gene trimming of TCR beta was linked (in a later analysis) to a missense DCLRE1C variant. Some highly shared sequence variants likely arose as a pipeline artifact. As was reported, the classifier diagnosed cytomegalovirus status with high specificity and sensitivity.

The CDR3 sequence is 13 residues long. Germline CDR1 is MDHEN and CDR2 is SYDVKM. Trimming left V 6 bases short and J 10 bases short, with 16 bases between. What was sequenced was PBMCs. V usage is TRBV28 and J usage is TRBJ2-1; no definite D call. The receptor's source is a man aged 50 to 60 in good health and CMV-seropositive. This CDR3 reads CASRPAWVGEQFF. The DNA of the CDR3 is TGTGCCAGCAGACCTGCTTGGGTCGGGGAGCAGTTCTTC.